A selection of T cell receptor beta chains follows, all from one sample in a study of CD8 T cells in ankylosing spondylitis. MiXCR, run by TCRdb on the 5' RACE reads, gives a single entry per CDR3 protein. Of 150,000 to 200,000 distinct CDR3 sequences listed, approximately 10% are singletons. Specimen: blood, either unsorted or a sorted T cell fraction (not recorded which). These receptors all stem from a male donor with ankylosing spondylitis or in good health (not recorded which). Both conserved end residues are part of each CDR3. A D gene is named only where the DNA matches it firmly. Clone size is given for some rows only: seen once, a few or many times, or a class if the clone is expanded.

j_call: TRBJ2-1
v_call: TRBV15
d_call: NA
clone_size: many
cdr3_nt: TGTGCCACCAGCAGAGATACAGTGCTTGAGCAGTTCTTC
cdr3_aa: CATSRDTVLEQFF

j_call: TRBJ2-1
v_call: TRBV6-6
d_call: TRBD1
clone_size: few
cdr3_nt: TGTGCCACTCACCCAGACAGGGTCAATGAGCAGTTCTTC
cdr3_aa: CATHPDRVNEQFF

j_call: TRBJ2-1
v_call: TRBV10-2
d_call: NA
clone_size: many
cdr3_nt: TGCGCCAGCTCCCAATTAACTGGGGAACAGTACAATGAGCAGTTCTTC
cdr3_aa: CASSQLTGEQYNEQFF

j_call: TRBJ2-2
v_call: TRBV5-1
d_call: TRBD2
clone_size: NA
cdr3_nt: TGCGCCAGCAGCCCCAGGACTAGCGTGAGTATCGGGGAGCTGTTTTTT
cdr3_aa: CASSPRTSVSIGELFF

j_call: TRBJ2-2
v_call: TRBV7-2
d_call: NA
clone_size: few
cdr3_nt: TGTGCCAGCATGTCCGTGAACACCGGGGAGCTGTTTTTT
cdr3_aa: CASMSVNTGELFF

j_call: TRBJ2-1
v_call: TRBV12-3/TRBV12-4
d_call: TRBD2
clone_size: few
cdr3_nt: TGTGCCAGCAGTTTAGGGGGGGAGGGGTACAATGAGCAGTTCTTC
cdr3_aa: CASSLGGEGYNEQFF

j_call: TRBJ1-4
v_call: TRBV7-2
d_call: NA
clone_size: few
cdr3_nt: TGTGCCAGCAGCCGGGGATTGGGGGGGACTAATGAAAAACTGTTTTTT
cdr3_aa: CASSRGLGGTNEKLFF

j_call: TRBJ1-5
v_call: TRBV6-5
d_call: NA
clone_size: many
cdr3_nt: TGTGCCAGCAGTTATAGGGTCGGGGGTGGCCAGCCCCAGCATTTT
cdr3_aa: CASSYRVGGGQPQHF

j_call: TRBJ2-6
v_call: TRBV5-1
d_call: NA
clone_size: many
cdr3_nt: TGCGCCAGCAGCCGTACGACGGAGAGCTCTGGGGCCAACGTCCTGACTTTC
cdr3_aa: CASSRTTESSGANVLTF

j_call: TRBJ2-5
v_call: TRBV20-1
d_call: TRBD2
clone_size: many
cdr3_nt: TGCAGTGCTAGAGGTTCTAGCGGACTTCAAGAGACCCAGTACTTC
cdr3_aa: CSARGSSGLQETQYF

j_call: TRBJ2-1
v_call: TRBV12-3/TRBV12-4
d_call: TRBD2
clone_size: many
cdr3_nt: TGTGCCAGCAGTCTACCGCGGGGGGGCGGGTACAATGAGCAGTTCTTC
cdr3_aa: CASSLPRGGGYNEQFF

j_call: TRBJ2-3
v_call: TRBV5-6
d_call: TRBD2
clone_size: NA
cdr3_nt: TGTGCCAGCAGCGTGCGGGGGGGCACAGATACGCAGTATTTT
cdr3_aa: CASSVRGGTDTQYF

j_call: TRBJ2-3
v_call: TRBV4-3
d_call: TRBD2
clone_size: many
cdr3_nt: TGCGCCAGCAGCCAAGATTTTGCTAGCGGGGGCACAGATACGCAGTATTTT
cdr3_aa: CASSQDFASGGTDTQYF

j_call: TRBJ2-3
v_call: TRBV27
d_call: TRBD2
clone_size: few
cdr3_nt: TGTGCCAGCAGTTTATCCTCACCGGGACTAGCGTCCCCAGATACGCAGTATTTT
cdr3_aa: CASSLSSPGLASPDTQYF

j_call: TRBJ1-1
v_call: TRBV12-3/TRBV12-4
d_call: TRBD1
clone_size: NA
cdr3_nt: TGTGCCAGCAGTAGGACAGGGGGATTGAGCACTGAAGCTTTCTTT
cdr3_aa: CASSRTGGLSTEAFF

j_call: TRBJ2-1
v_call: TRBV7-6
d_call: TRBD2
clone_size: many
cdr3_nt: TGTGCCAGCAGCTTAGCGGCTAGCGGCACAGTAGATGAGCAGTTCTTC
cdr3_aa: CASSLAASGTVDEQFF

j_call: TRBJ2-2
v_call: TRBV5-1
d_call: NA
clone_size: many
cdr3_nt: TGCGCCAGCAGCTTGGCCCAGACAAAGACCGGGGAGCTGTTTTTT
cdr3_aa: CASSLAQTKTGELFF

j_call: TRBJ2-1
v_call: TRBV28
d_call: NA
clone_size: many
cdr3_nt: TGTGCCAGCAGCGAGACAACGAGCTCCTACAATGAGCAGTTCTTC
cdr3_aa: CASSETTSSYNEQFF

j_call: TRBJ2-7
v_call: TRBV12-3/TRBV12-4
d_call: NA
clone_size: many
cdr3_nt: TGTGCCAGCAGTTTTGGGCCCACCTACGAGCAGTACTTC
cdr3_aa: CASSFGPTYEQYF

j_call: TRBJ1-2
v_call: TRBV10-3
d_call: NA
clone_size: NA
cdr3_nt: TGTGCCATCAGTGAGGGGCCGCCTAAGGGAAACTATGGCTACACCTTC
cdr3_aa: CAISEGPPKGNYGYTF

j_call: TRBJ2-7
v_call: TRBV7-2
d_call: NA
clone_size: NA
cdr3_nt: TGTGCCAGCAGCTTGGAAGAGCGCCCGGACTACGAGCAGTACTTC
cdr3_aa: CASSLEERPDYEQYF

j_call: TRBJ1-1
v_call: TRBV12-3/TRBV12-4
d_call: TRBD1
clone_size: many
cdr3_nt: TGTGCCAGCAGCTTGAGCCGTGGTGGGACAGGCCCCAACACTGAAGCTTTCTTT
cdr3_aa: CASSLSRGGTGPNTEAFF

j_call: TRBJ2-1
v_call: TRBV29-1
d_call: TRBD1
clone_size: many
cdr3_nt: TGCAGCGTTGAGGAGGACAGGGGTTCCTCGTACAATGAGCAGTTCTTC
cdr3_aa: CSVEEDRGSSYNEQFF

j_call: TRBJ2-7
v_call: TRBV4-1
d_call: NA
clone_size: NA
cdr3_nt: TGTGCCAGCAGCCCTGGGCTCTGGCGGAGCTCCTACGAGCAGTACTTC
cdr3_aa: CASSPGLWRSSYEQYF

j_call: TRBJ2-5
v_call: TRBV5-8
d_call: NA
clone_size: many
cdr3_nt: TGTGCCAGCAGTGGGATCAAGCCAGAGACCCAGTACTTC
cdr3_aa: CASSGIKPETQYF

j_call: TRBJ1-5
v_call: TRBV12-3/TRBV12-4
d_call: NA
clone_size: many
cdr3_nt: TGTGCCAGCAGTTTAGGGCCCGCAATCAATCAGCCCCAGCATTTT
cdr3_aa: CASSLGPAINQPQHF

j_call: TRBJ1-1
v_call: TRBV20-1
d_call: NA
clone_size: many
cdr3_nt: TGCAGTGCTAGACTAATGCCGACCCCGTCCCCTTTCTTT
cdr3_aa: CSARLMPTPSPFF

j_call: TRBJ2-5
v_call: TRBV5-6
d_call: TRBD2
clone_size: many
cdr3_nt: TGTGCCAGCAGCTTAACCGGGACTAGCGCAAAAGAGACCCAGTACTTC
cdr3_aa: CASSLTGTSAKETQYF

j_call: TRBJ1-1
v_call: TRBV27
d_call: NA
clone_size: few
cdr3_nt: TGTGCCAGCAGCAAGGTCTGGGACACTGAAGCTTTCTTT
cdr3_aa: CASSKVWDTEAFF

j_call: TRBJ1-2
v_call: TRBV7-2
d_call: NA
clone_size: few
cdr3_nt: TGTGCCAGCAGCTTCGGACAGCCCTTGCCCTATGGCTACACCTTC
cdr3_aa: CASSFGQPLPYGYTF

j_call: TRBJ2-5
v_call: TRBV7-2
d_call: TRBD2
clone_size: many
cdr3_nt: TGTGCCAGCGGCTTTATAGCGGGGGAGGCGACCCAGTACTTC
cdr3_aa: CASGFIAGEATQYF

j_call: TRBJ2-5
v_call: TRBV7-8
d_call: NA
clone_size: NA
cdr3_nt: TGTGCCAGCAGCCGCTTAGACCAGACAGAGGAAGAGACCCAGTACTTC
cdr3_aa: CASSRLDQTEEETQYF

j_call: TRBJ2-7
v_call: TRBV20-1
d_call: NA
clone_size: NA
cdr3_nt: TGCAGTGCTAGTGGCCTAGCTTCCTACGAGCAGTACTTC
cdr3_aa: CSASGLASYEQYF

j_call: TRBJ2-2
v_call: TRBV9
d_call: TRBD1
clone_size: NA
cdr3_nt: TGTGCCAGCAGCTCCAGACAGGGGGACAACACCGGGGAGCTGTTTTTT
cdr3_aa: CASSSRQGDNTGELFF

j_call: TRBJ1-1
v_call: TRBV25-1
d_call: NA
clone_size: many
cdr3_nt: TGTGCCAGCCCTGGGAGATTGGGTGAAGCTTTCTTT
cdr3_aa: CASPGRLGEAFF

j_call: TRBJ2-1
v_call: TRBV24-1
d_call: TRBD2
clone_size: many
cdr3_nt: TGTGCCACCAGTGATTTTATAGCGGGCCACAATGAGCAGTTCTTC
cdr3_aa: CATSDFIAGHNEQFF

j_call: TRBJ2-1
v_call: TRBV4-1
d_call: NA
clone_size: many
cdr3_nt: TGCGCCAGCAGCCACATCCCAGTCAAGAGCTCCTACAATGAGCAGTTCTTC
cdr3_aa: CASSHIPVKSSYNEQFF

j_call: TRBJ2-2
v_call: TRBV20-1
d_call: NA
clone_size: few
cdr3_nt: TGCAGTGCTAGAGCATCTCCGGCCGGGGAGCTGTTTTTT
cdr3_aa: CSARASPAGELFF

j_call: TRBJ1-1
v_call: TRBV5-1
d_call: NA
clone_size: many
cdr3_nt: TGCGCCAGCAGCATCGCAGGGGCCAGGAACACTGAAGCTTTCTTT
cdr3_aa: CASSIAGARNTEAFF

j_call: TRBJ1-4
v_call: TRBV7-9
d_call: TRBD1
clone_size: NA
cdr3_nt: TGTGCCAGCAGCAAGACAGGGGGCCTGAGGAGTGAAAAACTGTTTTTT
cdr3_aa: CASSKTGGLRSEKLFF

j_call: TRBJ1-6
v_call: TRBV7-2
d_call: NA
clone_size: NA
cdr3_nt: TGTGCCAGCAGTCCCTGGGGGGGCGAAGCCTATAATTCACCCCTCCACTTT
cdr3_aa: CASSPWGGEAYNSPLHF

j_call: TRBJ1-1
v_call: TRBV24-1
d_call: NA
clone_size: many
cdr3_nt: TGTGCCACCAGTGATTCCTTCGAGGGAGGTAACACTGAAGCTTTCTTT
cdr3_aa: CATSDSFEGGNTEAFF

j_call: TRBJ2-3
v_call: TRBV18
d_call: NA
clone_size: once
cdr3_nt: TGTGCCAGCTCACCACAGGGGGATACGCAGTATTTT
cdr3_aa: CASSPQGDTQYF

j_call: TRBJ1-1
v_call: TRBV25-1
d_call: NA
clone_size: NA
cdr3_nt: TGTGCCAGCAGTGAATCTACGCCGAATGAAGCTTTCTTT
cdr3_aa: CASSESTPNEAFF

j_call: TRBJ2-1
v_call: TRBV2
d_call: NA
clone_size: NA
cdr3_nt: TGTGCCAGCTCCCCGGTGTGGTACGGCCGAAACAATGAGCAGTTCTTC
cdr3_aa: CASSPVWYGRNNEQFF

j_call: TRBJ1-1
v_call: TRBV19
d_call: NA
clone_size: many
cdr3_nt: TGTGCCAGTAGCACAGTAGCCCGGGGAGCTTTCTTT
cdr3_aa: CASSTVARGAFF

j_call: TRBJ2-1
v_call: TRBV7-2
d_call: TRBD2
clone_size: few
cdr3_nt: TGTGCCAGCAGCTTAACCGCGGGGGGCGGGAATGAGCAGTTCTTC
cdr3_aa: CASSLTAGGGNEQFF

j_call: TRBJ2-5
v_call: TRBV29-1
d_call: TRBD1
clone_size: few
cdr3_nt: TGCAGCGTAGATGTGACAGGGTCGCAAGAGACCCAGTACTTC
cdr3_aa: CSVDVTGSQETQYF

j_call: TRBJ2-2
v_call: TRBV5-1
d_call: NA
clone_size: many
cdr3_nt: TGCGCCAGCAGCTCCGGTTCCGCCCGACTTAGCGCCGGGGAGCTGTTTTTT
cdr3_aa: CASSSGSARLSAGELFF

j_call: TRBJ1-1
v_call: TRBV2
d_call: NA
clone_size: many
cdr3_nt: TGTGCCAGCAGTGATGAGTTGAACACTGAAGCTTTCTTT
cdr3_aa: CASSDELNTEAFF

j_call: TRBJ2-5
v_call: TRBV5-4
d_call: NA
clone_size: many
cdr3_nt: TGTGCCAGCAGCGCCAAACTAGACCAAGAGACCCAGTACTTC
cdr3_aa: CASSAKLDQETQYF

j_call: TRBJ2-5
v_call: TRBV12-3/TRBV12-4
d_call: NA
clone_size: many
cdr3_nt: TGTGCCAGCAGGGGAACAGGGCAAGAGACCCAGTACTTC
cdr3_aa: CASRGTGQETQYF

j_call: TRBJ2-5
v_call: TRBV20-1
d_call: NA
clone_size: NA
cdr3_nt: TGCAGTGCTTTCACCCCGGGGGTGGCAGAGACCCAGTACTTC
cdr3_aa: CSAFTPGVAETQYF

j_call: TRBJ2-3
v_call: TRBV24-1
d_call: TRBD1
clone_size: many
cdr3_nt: TGTGCCACCAGTGATTCGGAGCAGGGGGATGGAGATACGCAGTATTTT
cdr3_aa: CATSDSEQGDGDTQYF

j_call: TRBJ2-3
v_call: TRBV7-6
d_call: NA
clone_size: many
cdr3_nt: TGTGCCAGCAGCTTAGGCTCCACAGATACGCAGTATTTT
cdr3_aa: CASSLGSTDTQYF

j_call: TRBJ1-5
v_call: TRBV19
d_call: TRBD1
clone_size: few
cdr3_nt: TGTGCCAGTAGTATCAGGGGGCCTTGGCAGCCCCAGCATTTT
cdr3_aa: CASSIRGPWQPQHF

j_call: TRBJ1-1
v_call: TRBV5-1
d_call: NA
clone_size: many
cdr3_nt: TGCGCCAGCAGCTTGCTAGGGGCCGGGAACACTGAAGCTTTCTTT
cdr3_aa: CASSLLGAGNTEAFF

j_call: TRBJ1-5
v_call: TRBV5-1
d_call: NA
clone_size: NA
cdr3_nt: TGCGCCAGCAGCTTAGGGGACTCCCCGGCGGATCAGCCCCAGCATTTT
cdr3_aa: CASSLGDSPADQPQHF

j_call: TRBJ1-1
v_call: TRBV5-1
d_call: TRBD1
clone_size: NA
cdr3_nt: TGCGCCAGCAGCTTAGGACAGGAATGGACTGAAGCTTTCTTT
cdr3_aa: CASSLGQEWTEAFF